This T cell receptor (beta chain) was identified during a study of Graves' ophthalmopathy and Graves' hyperthyroidism. Scientists amplified the TCR beta CDR3 regions from RNA transcripts. HTBI primers were employed in first-round RT-PCR, then a second-round multiplex PCR followed. Via MiXCR, TCRdb re-called the multiplex PCR reads, giving one row per CDR3 protein. Of hundreds of thousands of distinct CDR3 sequences in the sample, about 40% are singletons; the top ten hold around 3%. The CDR3 has 13 amino acids. Between the trimmed V and J ends, which lost 6 bases and 5 bases, there was a span of 11 bases. Germline values: CDR1 KGHSH, CDR2 LQKENI. In donors with ophthalmopathy, activity was moderate-to-severe, with CAS ≥3, NOSPECS ≥4 and duration under 3 months. PBMCs were obtained from roughly 9.5 ml of fresh peripheral blood.

The specimen sequenced was peripheral blood. The chain employs TRBV18 and TRBJ1-5; D gene ambiguous. This TCR came from an adult man with Graves' ophthalmopathy. The CDR3 loop is CASSQMSDQPQHF. DNA for the CDR3: TGTGCCAGCTCCCAGATGAGTGATCAGCCCCAGCATTTT. The variable domain in full, with the rest retrieved from reference TRBV18 and TRBJ1-5, is NAGVMQNPRHLVRRRGQEARLRCSPMKGHSHVYWYRQLPEEGLKFMVYLQKENIIDESGMPKERFSAEFPKEGPSILRIQQVVRGDSAAYFCASSQMSDQPQHFGDGTRLSIL.